The clone carrying this T cell receptor beta chain was picked up a small number of times. TCRdb re-called the RT-PCR reads with MiXCR, one entry per CDR3 protein. The sample includes more than 550,000 distinct CDR3 sequences, approximately 14% of them seen just once. The germline V gene encodes CDR1 SEHNR and CDR2 FQNEAQ (reference sequence). V gave up 6 bases and J gave up 6 bases, with 14 bases separating them. The CDR3 runs 13 residues. This receptor was taken from a female donor in good health, serving as a healthy control. The rearrangement uses TRBV7-9 and TRBJ1-1; TRBD1 might be the D (5 bases). Sequences were obtained from memory CD4+ T cells from blood. Here the CDR3 reads CASRRGRVSEAFF. The DNA of the CDR3 is TGTGCCAGCAGACGGGGGAGGGTTTCTGAAGCTTTCTTT.